The clone carrying this T cell receptor (beta chain) was observed a handful of times. What it recognizes is unknown. The CDR3 extends over 12 amino acids. Germline CDR1 MDHEN, CDR2 SYDVKM. Trimming took off 3 bases at V and 4 bases at J, with 6 bases between the two ends. Cells were stimulated with CMV-infected fibroblast lysates at approximately 10 ug/mL. Sorting of responding CD4+ T cells relied on upregulated CD40 ligand together with CD69. The immunoSEQ assay was version 4, run in survey mode. The protocol was immunoSEQ multiplex PCR, while the TCRdb copy is restricted to in-frame clones and leaves out a portion. The data contain some 16,000 clones, 65% of them seen just once; the ten biggest clones take up roughly 8.8%. The entry originates in a study of persistence of HIV-infected CD4 T cells.

The receptor's source is an adult woman with HIV who was CMV-seropositive. The material sequenced was CD4+ T cells sorted from PBMCs after roughly 18-hour stimulation, taken from a patient who received antiretroviral therapy. The chain links TRBV28 to TRBJ2-5, with D unclear. The CDR3 region is CASSFEVETQYF. For the CDR3, the DNA is TGTGCCAGCAGTTTCGAGGTAGAGACCCAGTACTTC.